The sequence of this TCR beta chain was determined in a study of OX40 agonist ivuxolimab in advanced cancers. Trimming pared 0 bases from V and 3 bases from J, leaving 9 bases between. The CDR3 is 15 amino acids. Germline V CDR1 and CDR2: MNHNS, SASEGT. Patients were ruled out by autoimmune disease history or systemic immunosuppression. To note about this clone: The antigen is not known.

General study results and limits: Some nonresponders likewise displayed low normalized T-cell clonal expansion.

Sequencing was performed with immunoSEQ multiplex PCR; in TCRdb, only in-frame clones are kept and a portion is missing. The table has over 50,000 clones, roughly 90% seen once; the top ten hold around 25%. The TCR originated in an adult with an advanced solid tumor such as melanoma, head and neck, liver or kidney cancer. The sample in question was CD4+ or CD8+ T cells sorted from blood, obtained in a trial of the OX40 agonist ivuxolimab. The V call is TRBV6-1, the J call TRBJ2-1; D remains ambiguous. This CDR3 is CASSEAPADYNEQFF. The CDR3, as DNA: TGTGCCAGCAGTGAAGCGCCGGCGGACTACAATGAGCAGTTCTTC.